Below are 22 T cell receptor beta chains sequenced from a single sample in a study of CD8+ T cells in alopecia areata. Following extraction, RNA underwent reverse transcription to cDNA, which served as the sequencing template. The protocol was immunoSEQ multiplex PCR, while the TCRdb copy is restricted to in-frame clones and leaves out a portion. Counted here are 150,000 to 200,000 clones, approximately 57% occurring once; the ten biggest clones make up approximately 0.97%. Treatment: oral pan-JAK inhibitor, 5-10 mg twice daily. This material consisted of CD4+ T cells sorted from blood, taken at week 24, from a patient treated with tofacitinib. These receptors all stem from a human donor with alopecia areata.

The sample holds one count of this clone. The J gene is TRBJ2-1, the V gene TRBV4-3, with 10 bases identical to TRBD2. V dropped 2 bases and J dropped 8; count of bases not matched to a gene: 9. The CDR3 covers 16 residues. Germline CDR1 reads LGHNA; CDR2 reads YSLEER. CDR3 nucleotide sequence: TGCGCCAGCAGCCAAAGAAGCGGGGGGGATAGGGATGAGCAGTTCTTC. Translating gives CASSQRSGGDRDEQFF.

The chain uses TRBV30 and TRBJ1-2, with 7 bases that match TRBD1. CDR1 GTSNPN and CDR2 SVGIG come from the germline V gene (reference sequence). The CDR3 is made up of 12 amino acids. The junction had 2 bases not matched to a gene; V was cut back by 1 base and J by 6 bases. DNA of the CDR3: TGTGCCTGGAGTGACAGGGGCGATGGCTACACCTTC. Amino acid sequence: CAWSDRGDGYTF.

V and J are TRBV7-8 and TRBJ2-7; the D is unclear. Trimming removed 1 base at V and 0 bases at J, with 10 bases between. This CDR3 region has 15 residues. Germline CDR1 is SGHVS and CDR2 is FQNEAQ. This chain's CDR3 is CASSLGPESSYEQYF. CDR3 DNA sequence: TGTGCCAGCAGCTTAGGTCCGGAGTCCTCCTACGAGCAGTACTTC.

This clone was counted only a few times. The chain couples TRBV18 to TRBJ2-3, with 8 bases lining up with TRBD1. There are 14 residues in the CDR3. The germline CDR1 and CDR2 sequences are KGHSH and LQKENI. V gave up 3 bases and J gave up 1 base; unmatched junction bases: 0. This CDR3 is CASSPGQGTDTQYF. As DNA, the CDR3 is TGTGCCAGCTCACCGGGACAGGGCACAGATACGCAGTATTTT.

The V and J genes are TRBV9 and TRBJ2-1; D uncertain. Trimming left V 0 bases short and J 7 bases short, with 5 bases between. Germline lookup yields CDR1 SGDLS and CDR2 YYNGEE. This CDR3 spans 12 amino acids. The CDR3 DNA reads as TGTGCCAGCAGCGTAGAGGGAAATGAGCAGTTCTTC. This sequence encodes CASSVEGNEQFF.

The gene calls are TRBV30 and TRBJ1-3; D uncertain. Germline-derived CDR1 and CDR2 are GTSNPN and SVGIG (reference sequence). The CDR3 totals 12 residues. With 2 bases removed from V and 5 bases from J, the gap between germline ends came to 7 bases. CDR3 amino acids: CAWSLNRNTIYF. CDR3 sequence (DNA): TGTGCCTGGAGTTTGAACAGAAACACCATATATTTT.

This clone was seen a few times. V is TRBV7-2 and J is TRBJ2-7; 13 bases map to TRBD2. The CDR3 contains 14 residues. Germline V gene data show CDR1 as SGHTA and CDR2 as FQGNSA. Trimming removed 7 bases from V and 2 bases from J; junction bases left unmatched: 2. CDR3 protein: CASKLAGGPYEQYF. In DNA form, the CDR3 reads TGTGCCAGCAAACTAGCGGGGGGGCCCTACGAGCAGTACTTC.

The V call is TRBV14, the J call TRBJ2-1; no clear D gene. This CDR3 has 11 residues. Trimming stripped 3 bases from V and 8 bases from J, with 5 bases between. Germline V gene data show CDR1 as SGHDN and CDR2 as FVKESK. The CDR3 nucleotides are TGTGCCAGCAGCCACGCAGATGAGCAGTTCTTC. This translates into CASSHADEQFF.

The chain uses TRBV5-6 and TRBJ2-2; no reliable D call. CDR3 length: 15 amino acids. CDR1 and CDR2 (germline): SGHDT, YYEEEE. V was pared by 0 bases and J by 4 bases, with 10 bases between. In DNA form, the CDR3 reads TGTGCCAGCAGCTTGGTACTTAGCCTCACCGGGGAGCTGTTTTTT. Protein: CASSLVLSLTGELFF.

This sequence joins TRBV5-1 and TRBJ2-3; the match to TRBD2 covers 7 bases. CDR1 SGHRS and CDR2 YFSETQ come from the germline V gene. There are 17 residues in the CDR3. V gave up 0 bases and J gave up 6 bases; unmatched junction bases: 13. CDR3 amino acids: CASSLATSEPWRDTQYF. The CDR3 DNA is TGCGCCAGCAGCTTGGCAACTAGCGAACCCTGGAGGGATACGCAGTATTTT.

This clone was counted only a few times. The chain links TRBV5-1 to TRBJ2-7; D remains unclear. Trimming took off 0 bases at V and 4 bases at J, with 11 bases between the two ends. The CDR3 totals 14 residues. Germline V gene lookup returns CDR1 SGHRS and CDR2 YFSETQ. CDR3 in amino acids: CASSLVLSGYEQYF. The CDR3 DNA reads as TGCGCCAGCAGCTTGGTACTCAGTGGTTACGAGCAGTACTTC.

This chain connects TRBV19 to TRBJ2-7; D ambiguous. CDR3 length equals 12 residues. Between the trimmed V and J ends, which lost 6 bases and 4 bases, there was a span of 10 bases. The germline gives CDR1 LNHDA, CDR2 SQIVND (reference sequence). CDR3 DNA sequence: TGTGCCAGTAGAGCAGACGGATACGAGCAGTACTTC. This translates into CASRADGYEQYF.

The gene calls are TRBV30 and TRBJ1-6; perhaps TRBD1 as D (5 bases). V lost 4 bases to trimming and J lost 10 bases, with 14 bases between them. Germline V CDR1 and CDR2: GTSNPN, SVGIG (reference sequence). The CDR3 has 13 residues. CDR3 sequence reads: CAWKGQGKSPLHF. The CDR3 DNA reads as TGTGCCTGGAAAGGTCAGGGTAAATCACCCCTCCACTTT.

The chain is built from TRBV29-1 and TRBJ1-1; D unresolved. Germline V gene data show CDR1 as SQVTM and CDR2 as ANQGSEA. V was clipped by 4 bases and J by 5 bases, with 11 bases between them. The CDR3 extends over 12 amino acids. CDR3 in amino acids: CSVVGPSTEAFF. The CDR3 DNA reads TGCAGCGTTGTAGGACCGTCGACTGAAGCTTTCTTT.

This clone has just one count. The CDR3 loop is CSGRQGQYQINTEAFF. CDR3 bases: TGCAGCGGACGACAGGGACAATACCAAATAAACACTGAAGCTTTCTTT. The chain joins TRBV29-1 to TRBJ1-1; 7 positions agree with TRBD1. Germline assignment: CDR1 SQVTM and CDR2 ANQGSEA. Losses at the gene ends were 7 bases for V and 2 bases for J; bases not matched to a gene: 16. The CDR3 is 16 residues long.

This sequence joins TRBV13 and TRBJ2-7; D possibly corresponds to TRBD2 (7 bases). This CDR3 spans 15 amino acids. Germline assignment: CDR1 PRHDT and CDR2 FYEKMQ (reference sequence). V was shortened by 3 bases and J by 2 bases, with 14 bases between the two germline ends. In DNA form, the CDR3 reads TGTGCCAGCAGCTTGGGCGGGGGCCTTACCTACGAGCAGTACTTC. It translates to CASSLGGGLTYEQYF.

J is TRBJ1-2 and V is TRBV6-5; D is ambiguous. The CDR3 runs to 12 residues. V was pared by 8 bases and J by 0 bases, with 7 bases between. Germline V gene lookup returns CDR1 MNHEY and CDR2 SVGAGI. The DNA of the CDR3 is TGTGCCAGCGGGCGCCCTAACTATGGCTACACCTTC. As protein: CASGRPNYGYTF.

V gene TRBV30 combines with J gene TRBJ1-1; weak D call: TRBD1 (6 bases). The CDR3 contains 13 residues. Germline V gene lookup returns CDR1 GTSNPN and CDR2 SVGIG (reference sequence). Trimming shortened V by 3 bases and J by 3 bases, and 11 bases separated the two germline ends. CDR3 coding DNA: TGTGCCTGGAGGTGGGGGGCTGACACTGAAGCTTTCTTT. Translated, it gives CAWRWGADTEAFF.

The CDR3 region is CSVSYTQSSYNEQFF. The DNA of the CDR3 is TGCAGCGTGTCCTACACGCAGAGCTCCTACAATGAGCAGTTCTTC. This sequence joins TRBV29-1 and TRBJ2-1; D not certain. Germline V CDR1 and CDR2: SQVTM, ANQGSEA. With 6 bases removed from V and 0 bases from J, the gap between germline ends came to 15 bases. This CDR3 has 15 residues.

This chain uses TRBV10-3 with TRBJ1-6; tentative D call: TRBD1 (5 bases). The CDR3 length is 16 residues. CDR1 ENHRY and CDR2 SYGVKD come from the germline V gene. V was pared by 2 bases and J by 6 bases, with 14 bases between. The CDR3 reads CAISEVLRDGNSPLHF. CDR3 nucleotides: TGTGCCATCAGTGAGGTATTACGGGACGGTAATTCACCCCTCCACTTT.

The chain is built from TRBV30 and TRBJ1-5; the D is unclear. The V gene's germline CDR1 is GTSNPN and CDR2 SVGIG (reference sequence). Between the trimmed V and J ends, which lost 2 bases and 0 bases, there was a span of 8 bases. CDR3 size: 14 residues. DNA of the CDR3: TGTGCCTGGAGTCCCCCGGGTAGCAATCAGCCCCAGCATTTT. It is translated as CAWSPPGSNQPQHF.

This clone was observed a single time. The chain has TRBV30 and TRBJ1-5, with D possibly being TRBD1 (6 bases). Trimming pared 0 bases from V and 6 bases from J, leaving 15 bases between. CDR3 length equals 15 residues. Germline assignment: CDR1 GTSNPN and CDR2 SVGIG (reference sequence). CDR3 amino acids: CAWSVQVEGGQPQHF. In DNA form, the CDR3 reads TGTGCCTGGAGTGTACAGGTAGAAGGGGGTCAGCCCCAGCATTTT.